Listed here are 22 T cell receptor beta chains from one sample, sequenced in a study of Graves' ophthalmopathy and Graves' hyperthyroidism. RNA served as the template for amplifying TCR beta CDR3 regions. HTBI primers primed a first-round RT-PCR, and a second-round multiplex PCR followed. TCRdb processed the multiplex PCR reads anew with MiXCR; each CDR3 protein has one entry. The sample lists under 350,000 distinct CDR3 sequences, roughly a sixth seen once, with more than 9% in the top ten. The sample comprised peripheral blood. The receptor set was obtained from an adult man with Graves' ophthalmopathy.

This clonotype was seen at least ten times. In nucleotides, the CDR3 is TGTGCCAGCAGTGAGGGGACAGACACTGAAGCTTTCTTT. As protein: CASSEGTDTEAFF. This chain connects TRBV25-1 to TRBJ1-1; 7 positions agree with TRBD1. J lost 3 bases, V lost 3 bases, and 1 base had no gene match. This CDR3 has 13 residues. The germline V gene has CDR1 MGHDK and CDR2 SYGVNS.

At least ten counts were recorded for this clonotype. The rearrangement joins TRBV6-5 to TRBJ1-2; maybe TRBD1 (6 bases). Germline V gene data show CDR1 as MNHEY and CDR2 as SVGAGI. The CDR3 sequence is 20 residues long. Trimming cost V 0 bases and J 0 bases, with 23 bases left between them. The CDR3 loop reads CASSYSRGGGRGGPNYGYTF. The DNA of the CDR3 is TGTGCCAGCAGTTACTCGAGGGGAGGGGGGCGAGGGGGACCTAACTATGGCTACACCTTC.

At least ten counts were recorded for this clonotype. The chain carries TRBV12-3 or TRBV12-4 and TRBJ1-3; possibly TRBD1 for D (6 bases). Deletions cut 1 base from V and 0 bases from J, with 16 bases between. The CDR3 runs to 18 residues. CDR3 nucleotides: TGTGCCAGCAGTTTAGGTGCAGGGGCCGCCTTCTCTGGAAACACCATATATTTT. The encoded protein is CASSLGAGAAFSGNTIYF.

This clonotype was observed many times. The rearrangement joins TRBV2 to TRBJ1-2; D unresolved. The germline CDR1 and CDR2 sequences are SNHLY and FYNNEI. The CDR3 consists of 14 residues. V shed 3 bases and J shed 2 bases, with 10 bases lying between them. The CDR3, as DNA: TGTGCCAGCAGTGAGGTCAGGAGCAACTATGGCTACACCTTC. It translates to CASSEVRSNYGYTF.

The V gene is TRBV2, the J gene TRBJ2-7, with a tentative D call TRBD1 (5 bases). Between the trimmed V and J ends, which lost 5 bases and 5 bases, there was a span of 16 bases. Germline CDR1 is SNHLY and CDR2 is FYNNEI. The CDR3 is 14 residues long. CDR3 region: CASSRTQGVNEQYF. CDR3 nucleotides: TGTGCCAGCAGTAGGACCCAAGGGGTGAACGAGCAGTACTTC. The full variable domain, in which reference TRBV2 and TRBJ2-7 provide the parts outside the CDR3, is EPEVTQTPSHQVTQMGQEVILRCVPISNHLYFYWYRQILGQKVEFLVSFYNNEISEKSEIFDDQFSVERPDGSNFTLKIRSTKLEDSAMYFCASSRTQGVNEQYFGPGTRLTVT.

The CDR3 DNA reads as TGTGCCAGCAGTGAATACTTATCAGTTTACTACGAGCAGTACTTC. Its protein is CASSEYLSVYYEQYF. The V gene is TRBV6-1, the J gene TRBJ2-7; D is ambiguous. CDR1 and CDR2 (germline): MNHNS, SASEGT. The CDR3 has 15 residues. V was shortened by 2 bases and J by 3 bases, with 14 bases between the two germline ends.

This clonotype appeared many times. J is TRBJ1-1 and V is TRBV18; 7 bases are a match to TRBD1. The CDR3 is 13 residues long. The ends lost 2 bases at V and 6 bases at J; junction bases unmatched: 3. CDR1 and CDR2 (germline): KGHSH, LQKENI. CDR3 sequence: CASSPTRGAEAFF. The CDR3 nucleotides are TGTGCCAGCTCACCAACCAGGGGGGCTGAAGCTTTCTTT.

This clonotype was observed at least ten times. V and J are TRBV27 and TRBJ1-5; 8 nucleotides agree with TRBD1. The V segment lost 5 bases and the J segment 0 bases; nucleotides outside the gene matches: 6. Per the germline V gene, CDR1 is MNHEY and CDR2 is SMNVEV (reference sequence). This CDR3 is built from 16 residues. CDR3 region: CASSPRTGNSNQPQHF. The CDR3 DNA is TGTGCCAGCAGTCCCCGGACAGGGAATAGCAATCAGCCCCAGCATTTT.

This clonotype was seen repeatedly, ten times or more. The rearrangement links TRBV6-1 to TRBJ2-5; 13 bases map to TRBD2. The length of the CDR3 is 16 residues. CDR1 MNHNS and CDR2 SASEGT come from the germline V gene. Germline trimming cut 6 bases from V and 4 bases from J; bases unmatched to any gene: 8. Written as DNA, the CDR3 is TGTGCCAGCAGACCGGGACTAGCGGGATATCGAGAGACCCAGTACTTC. Translation: CASRPGLAGYRETQYF.

This clonotype appeared many times. V is TRBV2 and J is TRBJ2-7; weak D call: TRBD1 (6 bases). The germline V gene encodes CDR1 SNHLY and CDR2 FYNNEI. The CDR3 is made up of 18 amino acids. V gave up 3 bases and J gave up 3 bases, with 24 bases separating them. The DNA for the CDR3 is TGTGCCAGCAGTGACCCCCGGGACACCCTCAGGACTCGCTACGAGCAGTACTTC. Amino acid sequence: CASSDPRDTLRTRYEQYF.

There are many counts of this clonotype. The chain employs TRBV7-2 and TRBJ2-5, with TRBD2 matching over 9 bases. V lost 5 bases to trimming and J lost 0 bases; unmatched junction nucleotides: 7. CDR1 is SGHTA and CDR2 is FQGNSA in the germline V gene. There are 16 residues in the CDR3. CDR3 sequence reads: CASSIRGRAYQETQYF. Here the CDR3 DNA reads TGTGCCAGCAGCATCCGCGGGAGGGCGTACCAAGAGACCCAGTACTTC.

The rearrangement links TRBV18 to TRBJ1-4; possibly TRBD1 for D (5 bases). CDR3 length equals 16 residues. Germline-derived CDR1 and CDR2 are KGHSH and LQKENI. Trimming shortened V by 8 bases and J by 0 bases, and 16 bases separated the two germline ends. The DNA of the CDR3 is TGTGCCAGCCGCCGGGGGAATGGGGCAACTAATGAAAAACTGTTTTTT. Translating it yields CASRRGNGATNEKLFF.

This clonotype came up many times. The gene calls are TRBV6-2 or TRBV6-3 and TRBJ1-3; 11 nucleotides match TRBD1. Germline V gives CDR1 MNHEY, CDR2 SVGEGT. The CDR3 is 16 amino acids. V shed 4 bases and J 7 bases; nucleotides not matched to a gene: 9. The CDR3 spells CASSSPWTGGRNTIYF. The CDR3, as DNA: TGTGCCAGCAGTTCACCGTGGACAGGGGGCCGGAACACCATATATTTT.

Many counts were recorded for this clonotype. The chain recombines TRBV6-2 or TRBV6-3 with TRBJ1-5, with D uncertain. V was trimmed by 0 bases and J by 0 bases, leaving 6 bases between them. This CDR3 has 15 amino acids. The germline gives CDR1 MNHEY, CDR2 SVGEGT. The CDR3 region has the DNA TGTGCCAGCAGTTACTCCTCATATAGCAATCAGCCCCAGCATTTT. Translation: CASSYSSYSNQPQHF.

A note on this clonotype: At one of its ends the junction is not consistent with the germline gene, which may arise from a read error. This sequence joins TRBV6-4 and TRBJ1-2, with a tentative D call TRBD1 (6 bases). The CDR3 sequence is 13 residues long. The V gene's germline CDR1 is MRHNA and CDR2 SNTAGT. CDR3 nucleotide sequence: TGTGCCAGCAGTCTACAGGGCATCGATGGCTACATCTTC. This translates into CASSLQGIDGYIF.

This clonotype was recorded many times. The rearrangement uses TRBV2 and TRBJ1-1; 7 bases agree with TRBD1. V shed 4 bases, J shed 4 bases, and the junction held 9 bases outside the gene matches. This CDR3 spans 15 amino acids. From germline, CDR1 is SNHLY and CDR2 FYNNEI. The CDR3 protein is CASSARQGGGTEAFF. CDR3 sequence (DNA): TGTGCCAGCAGTGCCAGACAGGGAGGGGGCACTGAAGCTTTCTTT.

This clonotype was counted at least ten times. V is TRBV6-2 or TRBV6-3 and J is TRBJ2-7; either TRBD1 or TRBD2 may fit D (6 bases each). Germline loops: CDR1 MNHEY, CDR2 SVGEGT. V shed 7 bases and J shed 2 bases, with 12 bases lying between them. The CDR3 loop spans 13 amino acids. In DNA form, the CDR3 reads TGTGCCAGCACCCCCGGGGGCGCCTACGAGCAGTACTTC. Translation: CASTPGGAYEQYF.

This clonotype occurred many times. V is TRBV6-5 and J is TRBJ2-2; 9 nucleotides align to TRBD1. Losses at the gene ends were 0 bases for V and 7 bases for J; bases not matched to a gene: 3. This CDR3 has 15 residues. Germline CDR1 is MNHEY and CDR2 is SVGAGI. CDR3 DNA sequence: TGTGCCAGCAGTTACTCGACGGACAGGGGCGGGGAGCTGTTTTTT. Translating it yields CASSYSTDRGGELFF.

This clonotype was seen a handful of times. The chain links TRBV11-1 to TRBJ2-7, with 11 bases lining up with TRBD2. Germline trimming cut 5 bases from V and 3 bases from J; bases unmatched to any gene: 12. This CDR3 is built from 17 residues. Germline assignment: CDR1 SGHAT and CDR2 FQDESV (reference sequence). CDR3 coding DNA: TGTGCCAGCAGCGACGGCCCCTCCGGGACTAGCGGCTACGAGCAGTACTTC. It specifies CASSDGPSGTSGYEQYF.

This clonotype was recorded many times. The rearrangement uses TRBV11-2 and TRBJ2-5; TRBD2 matches at 14 bases. The length of the CDR3 is 17 residues. J gave up 5 bases and V 0 bases, and 5 bases lay outside the gene matches. The V gene's germline CDR1 is SGHAT and CDR2 FQNNGV. CDR3 bases: TGTGCCAGCAGCTTAGAGGGACTAGCGGGAGAGGGGGAGACCCAGTACTTC. This sequence encodes CASSLEGLAGEGETQYF.

CDR3 sequence reads: CASSPPGRPSGELFF. The CDR3, as DNA: TGTGCCAGCAGCCCCCCGGGAAGGCCTTCCGGGGAGCTGTTTTTT. The rearrangement uses TRBV4-2 and TRBJ2-2; D possibly corresponds to TRBD2 (5 bases). The germline V gene has CDR1 LGHNA and CDR2 YNFKEQ. Deletions cut 4 bases from V and 6 bases from J, with 15 bases between. The CDR3 is 15 amino acids.

This clonotype was counted at least ten times. The V gene is TRBV7-8, the J gene TRBJ2-7, with 9 bases matching TRBD1. The CDR3 loop spans 15 amino acids. V gave up 5 bases and J gave up 5 bases; unmatched junction bases: 10. Germline V gene lookup returns CDR1 SGHVS and CDR2 FQNEAQ. CDR3 DNA sequence: TGTGCCAGCAGCCCCGGGACAGGGTCATTGGACGAGCAGTACTTC. Amino acids: CASSPGTGSLDEQYF. Filled out from reference TRBV7-8 and TRBJ2-7, the complete variable domain reads GAGVSQSPRYKVAKRGQDVALRCDPISGHVSLFWYQQALGQGPEFLTYFQNEAQLDKSGLPSDRFFAERPEGSVSTLKIQRTQQEDSAVYLCASSPGTGSLDEQYFGPGTRLTVT.